The present T cell receptor beta chain was sequenced within a study of T cell responses to AZD1222 COVID-19 vaccine. Study results and caveats: Baseline antibody screening turned up just six or seven seropositive AZD1222 recipients.

Produced via immunoSEQ multiplex PCR; TCRdb's table is partial and in-frame only. The sample has around 120,000 clones, approximately 90% seen once; the top ten hold 7.5% to 9.5%. Comment on this clone: Its antigen is as yet unknown.

Germline CDR1 is SNHLY and CDR2 is FYNNEI. The CDR3 spans 14 residues. V lost 8 bases, J lost 4 bases, and 18 bases lay in between. This TCR was recovered from an adult in good health. The sequences come from peripheral blood, collected on day 0 of AZD1222 vaccination. This chain uses TRBV2 with TRBJ2-7; D not resolved. The CDR3 DNA reads TGTGCCAGCGTCGTGGGCAGTCCCCCTTACGAGCAGTACTTC. This sequence encodes CASVVGSPPYEQYF. Supplemented by reference TRBV2 and TRBJ2-7, the full variable domain reads EPEVTQTPSHQVTQMGQEVILRCVPISNHLYFYWYRQILGQKVEFLVSFYNNEISEKSEIFDDQFSVERPDGSNFTLKIRSTKLEDSAMYFCASVVGSPPYEQYFGPGTRLTVT.